This T cell receptor beta chain was captured in a study of technical replicates of blood from four donors. This clone was observed once. Generated by immunoSEQ multiplex PCR, the TCRdb table keeps only in-frame clones and is missing some. This table holds about 80,000 clones, roughly 97% found once. What was sequenced was T cells isolated from PBMCs. The source is a human donor in good health.

The CDR3 protein is CASSGIPGVTGELFF. In DNA, the CDR3 is TGTGCCAGCAGCGGAATCCCGGGGGTCACCGGGGAGCTGTTTTTT. The chain links TRBV11-2 to TRBJ2-2; D may be TRBD2 (6 bases). V gave up 5 bases and J gave up 4 bases, with 14 bases separating them. CDR3 size: 15 residues. In germline, CDR1 is SGHAT, CDR2 FQNNGV. Drawing the rest from reference TRBV11-2 and TRBJ2-2, the complete variable domain is EAGVAQSPRYKIIEKRQSVAFWCNPISGHATLYWYQQILGQGPKLLIQFQNNGVVDDSQLPKDRFSAERLKGVDSTLKIQPAKLEDSAVYLCASSGIPGVTGELFFGEGSRLTVL.